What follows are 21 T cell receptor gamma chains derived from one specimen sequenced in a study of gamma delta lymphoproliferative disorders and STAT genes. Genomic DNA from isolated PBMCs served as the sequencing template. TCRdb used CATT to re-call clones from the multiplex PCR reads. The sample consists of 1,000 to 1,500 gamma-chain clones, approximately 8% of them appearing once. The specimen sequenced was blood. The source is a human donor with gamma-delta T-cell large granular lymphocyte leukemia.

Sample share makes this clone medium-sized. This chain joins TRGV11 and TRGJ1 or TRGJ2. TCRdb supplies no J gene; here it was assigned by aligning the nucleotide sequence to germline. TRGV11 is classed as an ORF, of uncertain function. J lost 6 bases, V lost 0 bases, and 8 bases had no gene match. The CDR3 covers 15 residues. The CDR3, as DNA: TGTGCCTGCTGGATTAGGCACGTACCGAGTTATAAGAAACTCTTT. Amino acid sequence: CACWIRHVPSYKKLF.

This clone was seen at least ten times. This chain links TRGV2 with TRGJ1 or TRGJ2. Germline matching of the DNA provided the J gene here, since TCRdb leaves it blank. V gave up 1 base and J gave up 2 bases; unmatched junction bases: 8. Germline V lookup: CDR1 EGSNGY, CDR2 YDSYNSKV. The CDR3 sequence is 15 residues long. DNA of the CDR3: TGTGCCACCTGGGACGGACGGGGGGATTATTATAAGAAACTCTTT. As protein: CATWDGRGDYYKKLF.

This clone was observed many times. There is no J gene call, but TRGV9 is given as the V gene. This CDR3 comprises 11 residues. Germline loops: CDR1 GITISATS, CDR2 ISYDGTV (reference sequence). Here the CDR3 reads CALWEVHLELF. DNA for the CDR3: TGTGCCTTGTGGGAGGTGCATTTGGAACTCTTT.

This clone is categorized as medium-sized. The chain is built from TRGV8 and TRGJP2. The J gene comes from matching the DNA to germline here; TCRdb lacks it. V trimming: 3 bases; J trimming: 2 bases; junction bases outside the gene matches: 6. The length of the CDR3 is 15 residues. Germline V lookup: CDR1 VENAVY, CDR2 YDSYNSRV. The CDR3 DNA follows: TGTGCCACCTGGGATTACCACAGTAGTGATTGGATCAAGACGTTT. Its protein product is CATWDYHSSDWIKTF.

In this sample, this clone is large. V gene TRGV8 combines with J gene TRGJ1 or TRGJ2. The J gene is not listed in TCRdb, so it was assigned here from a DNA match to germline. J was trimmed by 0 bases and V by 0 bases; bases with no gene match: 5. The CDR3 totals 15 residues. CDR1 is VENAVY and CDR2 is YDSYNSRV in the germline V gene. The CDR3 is CATWDRRGNYYKKLF. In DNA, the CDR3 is TGTGCCACCTGGGATAGGCGAGGGAATTATTATAAGAAACTCTTT.

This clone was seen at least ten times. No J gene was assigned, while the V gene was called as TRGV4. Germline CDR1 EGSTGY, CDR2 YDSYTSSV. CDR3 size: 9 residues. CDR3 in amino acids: CATWEQKLF. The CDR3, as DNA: TGTGCCACCTGGGAACAAAAACTCTTT.

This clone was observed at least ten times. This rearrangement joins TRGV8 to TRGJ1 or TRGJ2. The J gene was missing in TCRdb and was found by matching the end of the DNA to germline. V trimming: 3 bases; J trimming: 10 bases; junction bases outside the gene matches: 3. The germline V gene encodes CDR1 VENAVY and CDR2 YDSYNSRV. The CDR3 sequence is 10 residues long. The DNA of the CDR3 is TGTGCCACCTGGGATCTCAAGAAACTCTTT. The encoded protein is CATWDLKKLF.

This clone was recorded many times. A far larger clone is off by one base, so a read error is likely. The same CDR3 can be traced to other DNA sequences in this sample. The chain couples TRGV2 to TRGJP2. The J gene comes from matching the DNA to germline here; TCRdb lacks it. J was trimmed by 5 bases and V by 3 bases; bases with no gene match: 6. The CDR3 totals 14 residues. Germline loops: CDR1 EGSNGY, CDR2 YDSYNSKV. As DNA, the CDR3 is TGTGCCACCTGGGACTATTGCAGTGATTGGATCAAGACGTTT. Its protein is CATWDYCSDWIKTF.

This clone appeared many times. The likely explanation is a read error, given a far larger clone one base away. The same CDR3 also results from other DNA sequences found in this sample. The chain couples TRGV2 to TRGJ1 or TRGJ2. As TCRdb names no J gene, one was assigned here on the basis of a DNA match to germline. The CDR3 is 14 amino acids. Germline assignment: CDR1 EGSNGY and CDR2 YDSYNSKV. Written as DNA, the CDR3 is TGCGCCACCTGGGACGGAGGTAGATATTATAAGAAACTCTTT. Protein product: CATWDGGRYYKKLF.

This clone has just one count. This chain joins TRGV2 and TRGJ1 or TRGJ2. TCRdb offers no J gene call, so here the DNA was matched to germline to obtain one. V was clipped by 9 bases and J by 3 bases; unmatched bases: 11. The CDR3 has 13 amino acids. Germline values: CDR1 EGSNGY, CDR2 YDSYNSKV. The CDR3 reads CATGLPLYYKKLF. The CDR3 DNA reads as TGTGCCACCGGACTCCCCCTTTATTATAAGAAACTCTTT.

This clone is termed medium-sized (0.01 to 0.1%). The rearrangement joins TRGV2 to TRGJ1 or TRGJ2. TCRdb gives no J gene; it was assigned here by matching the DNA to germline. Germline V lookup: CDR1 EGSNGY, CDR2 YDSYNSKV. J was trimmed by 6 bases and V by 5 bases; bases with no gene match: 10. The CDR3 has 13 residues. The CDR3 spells CATWGISGYKKLF. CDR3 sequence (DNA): TGTGCCACCTGGGGGATCTCGGGTTATAAGAAACTCTTT.

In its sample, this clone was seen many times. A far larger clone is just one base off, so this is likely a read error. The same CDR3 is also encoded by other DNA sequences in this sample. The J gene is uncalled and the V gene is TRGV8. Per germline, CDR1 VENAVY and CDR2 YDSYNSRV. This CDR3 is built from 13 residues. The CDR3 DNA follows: TGTGCCACCTGGGATAGTTATTATTATAAGAAACTTTTT. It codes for CATWDSYYYKKLF.

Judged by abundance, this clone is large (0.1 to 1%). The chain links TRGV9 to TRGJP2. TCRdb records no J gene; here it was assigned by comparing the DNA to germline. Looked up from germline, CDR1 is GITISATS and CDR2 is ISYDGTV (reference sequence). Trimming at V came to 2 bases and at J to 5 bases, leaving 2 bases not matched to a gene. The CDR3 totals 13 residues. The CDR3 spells CALWEESDWIKTF. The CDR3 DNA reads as TGTGCCTTGTGGGAGGAAAGTGATTGGATCAAGACGTTT.

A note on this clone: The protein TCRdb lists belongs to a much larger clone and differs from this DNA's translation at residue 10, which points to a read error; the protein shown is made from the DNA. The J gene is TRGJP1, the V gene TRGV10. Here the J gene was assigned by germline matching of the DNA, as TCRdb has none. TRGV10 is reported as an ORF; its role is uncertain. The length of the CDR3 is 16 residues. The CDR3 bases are TGTGCTGCGTGGGACCGAGCTCATACCAATGGTTGGTTCAAGATATTT. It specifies CAAWDRAHTNGWFKIF.

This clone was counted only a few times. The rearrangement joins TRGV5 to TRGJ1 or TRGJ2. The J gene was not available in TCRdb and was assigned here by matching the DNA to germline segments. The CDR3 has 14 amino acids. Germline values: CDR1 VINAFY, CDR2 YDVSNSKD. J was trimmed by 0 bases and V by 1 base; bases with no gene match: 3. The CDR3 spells CATWDSLNYYKKLF. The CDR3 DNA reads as TGTGCCACCTGGGACAGCCTGAATTATTATAAGAAACTCTTT.

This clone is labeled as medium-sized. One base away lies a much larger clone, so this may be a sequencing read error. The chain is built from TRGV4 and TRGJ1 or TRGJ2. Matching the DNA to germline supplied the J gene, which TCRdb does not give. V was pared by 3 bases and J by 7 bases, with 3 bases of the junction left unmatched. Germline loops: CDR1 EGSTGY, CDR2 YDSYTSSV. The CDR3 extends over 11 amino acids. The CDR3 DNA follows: TGTGCCACCTGGGATTTATATAAGAAACTCTTT. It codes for CATWDLYKKLF.

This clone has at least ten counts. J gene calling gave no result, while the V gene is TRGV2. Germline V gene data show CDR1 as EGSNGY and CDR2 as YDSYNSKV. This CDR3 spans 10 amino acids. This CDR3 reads CATWDGTELF. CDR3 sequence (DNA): TGTGCCACCTGGGACGGCACGGAACTCTTT.

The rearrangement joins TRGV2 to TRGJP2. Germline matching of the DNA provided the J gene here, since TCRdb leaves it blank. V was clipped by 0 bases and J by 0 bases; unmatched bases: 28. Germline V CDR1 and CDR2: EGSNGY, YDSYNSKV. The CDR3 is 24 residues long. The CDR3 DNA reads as TGTGCCACCTGGGACGGGCCTGAGCCCCCTGAACCCCGTTCACAATATAGTAGTGATTGGATCAAGACGTTT. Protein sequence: CATWDGPEPPEPRSQYSSDWIKTF.

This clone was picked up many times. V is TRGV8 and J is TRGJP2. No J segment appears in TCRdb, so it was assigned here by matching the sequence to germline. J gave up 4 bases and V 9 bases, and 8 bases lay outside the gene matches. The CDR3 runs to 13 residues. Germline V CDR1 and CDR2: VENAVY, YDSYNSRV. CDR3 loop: CATEGSSDWIKTF. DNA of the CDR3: TGTGCCACCGAAGGGTCTAGTGATTGGATCAAGACGTTT.

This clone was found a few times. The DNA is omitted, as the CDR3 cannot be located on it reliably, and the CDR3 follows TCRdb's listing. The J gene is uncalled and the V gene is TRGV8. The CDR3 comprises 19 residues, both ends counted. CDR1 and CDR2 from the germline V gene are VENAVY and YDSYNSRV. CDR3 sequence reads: CATWDRPAIRNSLAVEQHF.

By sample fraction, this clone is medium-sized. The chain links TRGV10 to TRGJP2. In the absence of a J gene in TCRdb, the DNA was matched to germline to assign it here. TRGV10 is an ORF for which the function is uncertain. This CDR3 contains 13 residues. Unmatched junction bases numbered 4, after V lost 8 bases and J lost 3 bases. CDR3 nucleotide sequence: TGTGCTGCGTGGGATTGTAGTGATTGGATCAAGACGTTT. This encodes CAAWDCSDWIKTF.